A selection of T cell receptor beta chains follows, all from one sample in a study of shared clonotypes between healthy human individuals. Method: immunoSEQ multiplex PCR; TCRdb's copy keeps in-frame clones and lacks some. The table shows a few million clones, with approximately 92% occurring only once. The sample comprised naive CD4+ T cells sorted from blood. Receptors were obtained from a man between 18 and 29 years old in good health. The CDR3 runs from the conserved cysteine through the conserved F or W. Fields, in order: clone size, V gene, D gene, J gene, CDR3 protein, CDR3 DNA. D genes are given only for firm matches. Rows give clone size only sometimes, using once, few, many, or a class for an expanded clone.

>.|TRBV4-1|TRBD1|TRBJ2-7
CASSQLGTAYEQYF
TGCGCCAGCAGCCAACTAGGGACAGCCTACGAGCAGTACTTC
>.|TRBV5-6|.|TRBJ1-2
CASSLDLRGYTF
TGTGCCAGCAGCTTGGACTTGAGGGGCTACACCTTC
>.|TRBV5-8|.|TRBJ2-3
CASSPALDSASTDTQYF
TGTGCCAGCAGCCCGGCCCTGGACAGCGCTAGCACAGATACGCAGTATTTT
>.|TRBV7-2|TRBD2|TRBJ2-3
CASRLAGFPDTQYF
TGTGCCAGCAGACTAGCGGGATTCCCAGATACGCAGTATTTT
>.|TRBV28|.|TRBJ2-2
CASLNRDTGELFF
TGTGCCAGCCTTAATAGAGACACCGGGGAGCTGTTTTTT
>.|TRBV10-2|.|TRBJ2-2
CASSPIGYTGELFF
TGCGCCAGCAGCCCCATAGGGTACACCGGGGAGCTGTTTTTT
>.|TRBV6-1|.|TRBJ1-4
CASSDQGGGEKLFF
TGTGCCAGCAGTGACCAGGGAGGGGGTGAAAAACTGTTTTTT
>.|TRBV5-1|.|TRBJ2-4
CASSLQGDAKNIQYF
TGCGCCAGCAGCTTACAGGGTGACGCCAAAAACATTCAGTACTTC
>.|TRBV18|TRBD1|TRBJ2-1
CASSPSLDRGYNEQFF
TGTGCCAGCTCACCCTCTTTGGACAGGGGTTACAATGAGCAGTTCTTC
>.|TRBV6-1|.|TRBJ2-7
CASNDRFWQYF
TGTGCCAGCAATGACAGATTCTGGCAGTACTTC
>.|TRBV30|.|TRBJ2-1
CAWSSDYEQFF
TGTGCCTGGAGTTCCGACTATGAGCAGTTCTTC
>.|TRBV12-5|TRBD2|TRBJ2-1
CASGLWTSGHNEQFF
TGTGCTAGTGGTTTGTGGACTAGCGGTCACAATGAGCAGTTCTTC
>.|TRBV2|.|TRBJ2-6
CASRRGGAVSGANVLTF
TGTGCCAGCAGACGTGGGGGGGCTGTCTCTGGGGCCAACGTCCTGACTTTC
>.|TRBV7-8|TRBD2|TRBJ2-3
CASSSSWGLAGYTQYF
TGTGCCAGCAGCTCCTCCTGGGGACTAGCGGGGTATACGCAGTATTTT
>.|TRBV6-1|.|TRBJ1-3
CASSEQGERNTIYF
TGTGCCAGCAGTGAACAAGGGGAAAGAAACACCATATATTTT
>.|TRBV6-1|.|TRBJ2-7
CASSNLGSYEQYF
TGTGCCAGCAGTAATCTGGGCTCCTACGAGCAGTACTTC
>.|TRBV6-5|TRBD2|TRBJ2-1
CASSRPAGGHHEQFF
TGTGCCAGCAGTCGCCCGGCGGGGGGGCATCATGAGCAGTTCTTC
>.|TRBV7-2|.|TRBJ2-2
CASSLDSMMNTGELFF
TGTGCCAGCAGCTTAGACAGCATGATGAACACCGGGGAGCTGTTTTTT
>.|TRBV11-2|TRBD2|TRBJ2-3
CASSLAGGLVDTQYF
TGTGCCAGCAGCCTAGCGGGAGGGCTGGTAGATACGCAGTATTTT
>.|TRBV7-2|.|TRBJ2-7
CASSYATGQPYEQYF
TGTGCCAGCAGCTACGCCACCGGCCAGCCCTACGAGCAGTACTTC
>.|TRBV11-2|.|TRBJ2-5
CASSLRGKETQYF
TGTGCCAGCAGCTTAAGGGGGAAAGAGACCCAGTACTTC
>.|TRBV5-6|.|TRBJ2-1
CASRVRGESNEQFF
TGTGCCAGCAGGGTGCGGGGTGAGTCCAATGAGCAGTTCTTC
>.|TRBV2|TRBD2|TRBJ2-2
CASSEPHSGRANTGELFF
TGTGCCAGCAGTGAACCCCATAGCGGGAGGGCGAACACCGGGGAGCTGTTTTTT
>.|TRBV19|TRBD1|TRBJ1-5
CASRGTGGVNQPQHF
TGTGCCAGTAGGGGGACAGGGGGCGTCAATCAGCCCCAGCATTTT
>.|TRBV7-9|.|TRBJ1-2
CASSSSGANYGYTF
TGTGCCAGCAGCTCCTCAGGGGCTAACTATGGCTACACCTTC
>.|TRBV5-6|.|TRBJ1-2
CASSLGRQNYGYTF
TGTGCCAGCAGCTTGGGGCGACAGAACTATGGCTACACCTTC
>.|TRBV5-1|.|TRBJ2-1
CASSLGSQGLSSYNEQFF
TGCGCCAGCAGCTTGGGATCACAGGGTTTAAGCTCCTACAATGAGCAGTTCTTC
>.|TRBV18|.|TRBJ2-3
CASSPASEEEYF
TGTGCCAGCTCCCCGGCTAGCGAGGAGGAGTATTTT
>.|TRBV6-5|.|TRBJ1-1
CASTSGGAMNTEAFF
TGTGCCAGCACCTCGGGTGGGGCGATGAACACTGAAGCTTTCTTT
>.|TRBV12-5|TRBD2|TRBJ2-3
CASGLILSGLAGGQGTDTQYF
TGTGCTAGTGGTTTGATCCTATCGGGACTAGCGGGAGGGCAGGGCACAGATACGCAGTATTTT
>.|TRBV18|.|TRBJ1-2
CASSLTGPKANYGYTF
TGTGCCAGCTCACTTACCGGGCCTAAAGCTAACTATGGCTACACCTTC
>.|TRBV2|.|TRBJ1-4
CASSERDELFF
TGTGCCAGCAGTGAAAGGGACGAACTGTTTTTT
>once|TRBV9|.|TRBJ1-2
CASSVTGRGYTF
TGTGCCAGCAGCGTGACGGGGCGGGGCTACACCTTC
>.|TRBV11-2|TRBD1|TRBJ2-7
CASRPGQGAREQYF
TGTGCCAGCAGACCGGGACAGGGGGCTCGGGAGCAGTACTTC
>.|TRBV7-3|.|TRBJ2-7
CASSPSGAYEQYF
TGTGCCAGCAGCCCCTCAGGGGCCTACGAGCAGTACTTC
>.|TRBV11-2|.|TRBJ2-3
CASNSQGSTDTQYF
TGTGCCAGCAACTCCCAGGGGTCCACGGATACGCAGTATTTT
>.|TRBV19|TRBD1|TRBJ1-5
CASTPDRALNQPQHF
TGTGCCAGTACCCCAGACAGGGCTTTAAATCAGCCCCAGCATTTT
>.|TRBV6-1|TRBD1|TRBJ1-1
CASSLQGAAFF
TGTGCCAGCAGCCTACAGGGGGCCGCTTTCTTT
>.|TRBV9|.|TRBJ2-4
CASSVGTGPGENIQYF
TGTGCCAGCAGCGTAGGCACAGGCCCCGGGGAAAACATTCAGTACTTC
>.|TRBV5-1|.|TRBJ1-5
CASSLDGTSNQPQHF
TGCGCCAGCAGCTTGGACGGAACTAGCAATCAGCCCCAGCATTTT
>.|TRBV11-3|TRBD1|TRBJ1-4
CASSPGQGKANEKLFF
TGTGCCAGCAGCCCCGGACAGGGCAAAGCTAATGAAAAACTGTTTTTT
>once|TRBV5-6|TRBD1|TRBJ1-6
CASSLEGTGTNSPLHF
TGTGCCAGCAGCTTGGAAGGGACAGGGACAAATTCACCCCTCCACTTT
>.|TRBV10-3|.|TRBJ2-3
CAIKAAASTDTQYF
TGTGCCATCAAAGCAGCGGCTAGCACAGATACGCAGTATTTT
>.|TRBV10-3|TRBD1|TRBJ1-1
CAIRDRPENTEAFF
TGTGCCATCAGGGACAGGCCGGAGAACACTGAAGCTTTCTTT
>.|TRBV11-2|.|TRBJ2-1
CASSLRWRTYNEQFF
TGTGCCAGCAGCTTACGATGGCGGACCTACAATGAGCAGTTCTTC
>.|TRBV30|TRBD1|TRBJ1-6
CAWELIDRDNSPLHF
TGTGCCTGGGAACTGATAGACAGGGATAATTCACCCCTCCACTTT
>.|TRBV7-7|TRBD1|TRBJ2-5
CASSPGQGETQYF
TGTGCTAGCAGCCCCGGACAGGGAGAGACCCAGTACTTC
>.|TRBV5-1|TRBD2|TRBJ2-5
CASSLVRGLAGGETQYF
TGCGCCAGCAGCTTGGTTAGGGGACTAGCGGGAGGAGAGACCCAGTACTTC
>.|TRBV5-6|.|TRBJ1-1
CASSLTRTTEAFF
TGTGCCAGCAGCTTGACCCGAACGACTGAAGCTTTCTTT
>.|TRBV7-9|.|TRBJ2-7
CASSLVYHEQYF
TGTGCCAGCAGCTTAGTATACCACGAGCAGTACTTC
>few|TRBV11-2|.|TRBJ1-5
CASSLGGQPQHF
TGTGCCAGCAGCTTAGGAGGTCAGCCCCAGCATTTT
>.|TRBV6-6|TRBD1|TRBJ1-2
CASSWGDRDHGYTF
TGTGCCAGCAGTTGGGGAGACAGGGACCATGGCTACACCTTC
>.|TRBV13|TRBD1|TRBJ2-5
CASSRDRGMETQYF
TGTGCCAGCAGCCGGGACAGGGGAATGGAGACCCAGTACTTC